A single sample is the source of the 21 T cell receptor beta chains below, sequenced in a study of T-cell reconstitution after alpha-beta-depleted transplantation in children. Notes on the study in general: T-cell counts and diversity at one year following transplant were attributed mainly to newly produced T cells.

Unique molecular identifiers were built into the TCRbeta library. One entry per CDR3 protein results from TCRdb running MiXCR on the PCR reads. The data hold some 300,000 distinct CDR3 sequences, with around 7.1% observed a single time. The antigens these receptors bind are not known. Sequencing used peripheral blood, obtained 360 days after TCRalphabeta/CD19-depleted stem cell transplant. These receptors all come from a female patient between 2 and 15 years old who had a stem cell transplant for Fanconi anemia, so the T cells may come from the graft donor.

The table lists this clonotype with many counts. The chain has TRBV29-1 and TRBJ1-2, with 7 positions matching TRBD1. Germline loops: CDR1 SQVTM, CDR2 ANQGSEA. The CDR3 is 12 residues long. With 4 bases clipped from V and 4 bases from J, the junction kept 3 bases outside the gene matches. CDR3 coding DNA: TGCAGCGTTGCAGACAGGGCCTATGGCTACACCTTC. As protein: CSVADRAYGYTF.

This clonotype was counted a few times. The chain is built from TRBV5-1 and TRBJ1-1; D is undetermined. The CDR3 spans 16 residues. With 4 bases removed from V and 5 bases from J, the gap between germline ends came to 21 bases. Germline V gives CDR1 SGHRS, CDR2 YFSETQ. This chain's CDR3 is CASSPRTTTMGTEAFF. The CDR3 DNA sequence: TGCGCCAGCAGCCCCCGGACTACTACTATGGGGACTGAAGCTTTCTTT.

The chain joins TRBV18 to TRBJ2-2, with TRBD1 matching 7 bases. This CDR3 is 15 amino acids long. Unmatched junction bases numbered 4, after V lost 3 bases and J lost 3 bases. CDR1 and CDR2 (germline): KGHSH, LQKENI. The CDR3 nucleotides read TGTGCCAGCTCACCGACCGGGACAGACACCGGGGAGCTGTTTTTT. It codes for CASSPTGTDTGELFF.

This clonotype appeared a few times. CDR3 DNA sequence: TGCGCCAGCAGGCCAGCTCCCGGGGAGCTGTTTTTT. It translates to CASRPAPGELFF. The J gene is TRBJ2-2, the V gene TRBV5-1, with no clear D. Germline CDR1 reads SGHRS; CDR2 reads YFSETQ. CDR3 length equals 12 residues. Trimming took 5 bases from V and 6 from J, leaving 8 bases between them.

This clonotype occurred many times. J is TRBJ2-2 and V is TRBV5-1; 11 bases are shared with TRBD2. CDR3 length equals 15 residues. Unmatched junction bases numbered 2, after V lost 2 bases and J lost 5 bases. Looked up from germline, CDR1 is SGHRS and CDR2 is YFSETQ. CDR3 sequence (DNA): TGCGCCAGCAGCTTACCTAGCGGGAGGACCGGGGAGCTGTTTTTT. The encoded protein is CASSLPSGRTGELFF.

This clonotype was counted ten times or more. This chain uses TRBV29-1 with TRBJ2-3; 8 nucleotides agree with TRBD1. This CDR3 has 13 amino acids. CDR1 is SQVTM, CDR2 ANQGSEA, per germline. The V gene end was trimmed by 7 bases and the J gene end by 2 bases; junction bases not matched to a gene: 5. The CDR3, as DNA: TGCAGCGCCAGACAGGGGTTCACAGATACGCAGTATTTT. This codes for CSARQGFTDTQYF.

The table lists this clonotype with many counts. Here the CDR3 reads CASRLTGSNSPLHF. The CDR3, as DNA: TGCGCCAGCAGACTTACAGGGAGTAATTCACCCCTCCACTTT. The chain combines TRBV5-1 with TRBJ1-6, with D maybe TRBD1 (6 bases). CDR1 is SGHRS and CDR2 is YFSETQ in the germline V gene. The CDR3 sequence is 14 residues long. V lost 5 bases to trimming and J lost 6 bases, with 12 bases between them.

This clonotype was detected only a few times. This chain links TRBV28 with TRBJ1-2; D not resolved. The V end lost 2 bases, the J end lost 8 bases, and 12 bases lay between the germline ends. CDR1 is MDHEN and CDR2 is SYDVKM in the germline V gene. CDR3 size: 13 residues. The CDR3 sequence: CASSLTSSGGYTF. The CDR3 region has the DNA TGTGCCAGCAGTTTAACAAGTTCGGGGGGCTACACCTTC.

The table lists this clonotype with a few counts. The chain recombines TRBV2 with TRBJ2-2; 8 nucleotides agree with TRBD2. After removal of 4 bases from V and 0 bases from J, the junction contained 16 bases not matched to a gene. Germline loops: CDR1 SNHLY, CDR2 FYNNEI. This CDR3 region has 20 residues. The DNA for the CDR3 is TGTGCCAGCAGTGTTGCGGGAGGTATCAAGAGACAGACGAACACCGGGGAGCTGTTTTTT. This sequence encodes CASSVAGGIKRQTNTGELFF.

Many counts were recorded for this clonotype. The chain links TRBV3-1 to TRBJ2-1; the D gene is possibly TRBD1 (5 bases). CDR1 is LGHDT, CDR2 YNNKEL, per germline (reference sequence). The CDR3 has 16 residues. V was trimmed by 0 bases and J by 6 bases, leaving 15 bases between them. Written as DNA, the CDR3 is TGTGCCAGCAGCCAAGATATGAAGGGGCACGGCAATGAGCAGTTCTTC. Translated: CASSQDMKGHGNEQFF.

This clonotype has ten or more counts. J is TRBJ2-2 and V is TRBV20-1; possibly TRBD1 or TRBD2 for D (5 bases each). V lost 3 bases and J 5 bases, leaving 19 bases between the germline ends. CDR1 is DFQATT, CDR2 SNEGSKA, per germline (reference sequence). The CDR3 sequence is 16 residues long. The CDR3 region has the DNA TGCAGTGCTAGCCGTAGCTTGGGGGTAGGGACCGGGGAGCTGTTTTTT. Translated, it gives CSASRSLGVGTGELFF.

Many counts were recorded for this clonotype. The chain couples TRBV5-1 to TRBJ2-7; 10 nucleotides agree with TRBD2. This CDR3 region has 13 residues. V shed 7 bases, J shed 2 bases, and the junction held 3 bases outside the gene matches. Germline V gives CDR1 SGHRS, CDR2 YFSETQ. CDR3 region: CASGAGGPYEQYF. The CDR3 coding sequence is TGCGCCAGCGGAGCGGGGGGGCCCTACGAGCAGTACTTC.

Ten or more counts support this clonotype. The rearrangement uses TRBV7-2 and TRBJ2-1, with no clear D. V was trimmed by 1 base and J by 8 bases, leaving 9 bases between them. Looked up from germline, CDR1 is SGHTA and CDR2 is FQGNSA. The CDR3 totals 13 residues. The CDR3 DNA follows: TGTGCCAGCAGCTTAGGAGTTGGGGATGAGCAGTTCTTC. Its translation is CASSLGVGDEQFF. Supplemented by reference TRBV7-2 and TRBJ2-1, the full variable domain reads GAGVSQSPSNKVTEKGKDVELRCDPISGHTALYWYRQSLGQGLEFLIYFQGNSAPDKSGLPSDRFSAERTGGSVSTLTIQRTQQEDSAVYLCASSLGVGDEQFFGPGTRLTVL.

This clonotype was recorded many times. The rearrangement links TRBV2 to TRBJ2-5, with no clear D. CDR3 length: 12 amino acids. V was cut by 3 bases and J by 3 bases, with 5 bases left in between. Germline assignment: CDR1 SNHLY and CDR2 FYNNEI. The CDR3 DNA is TGTGCCAGCAGTGATTATGAAGAGACCCAGTACTTC. It translates to CASSDYEETQYF.

The chain joins TRBV7-9 to TRBJ2-1, with TRBD2 matching 9 bases. This CDR3 has 16 residues. Germline V lookup: CDR1 SEHNR, CDR2 FQNEAQ (reference sequence). J gave up 2 bases and V 4 bases, and 6 bases lay outside the gene matches. CDR3 amino acids: CASSYLSGGPYNEQFF. In DNA, the CDR3 is TGTGCCAGCAGCTACCTTAGCGGGGGCCCCTACAATGAGCAGTTCTTC.

Regarding this clonotype: At one end the junction does not follow the germline gene, possibly because of a read error. This rearrangement joins TRBV3-1 to TRBJ2-7, with 7 positions matching TRBD1. This CDR3 is 17 amino acids long. The V gene's germline CDR1 is LGHDT and CDR2 YNNKEL (reference sequence). This chain's CDR3 is CASCQGTGTVIPYEQYF. CDR3 DNA: TGTGCCAGCTGCCAAGGAACCGGGACAGTTATTCCCTACGAGCAGTACTTC.

In this sample, this clonotype turned up many times. V gene TRBV6-4 combines with J gene TRBJ2-1; D is possibly TRBD1 or TRBD2 (5 bases each). The V and J ends lost 0 bases and 1 base respectively, with 7 bases between them. The germline V gene encodes CDR1 MRHNA and CDR2 SNTAGT. This CDR3 spans 15 amino acids. CDR3 sequence (DNA): TGTGCCAGCAGTGACTCCGGGGCTTCCTACAATGAGCAGTTCTTC. Translating gives CASSDSGASYNEQFF.

This clonotype was seen at least ten times. The CDR3 sequence is CASSLAGPNYNEQFF. DNA of the CDR3: TGTGCCAGCAGCTTAGCAGGCCCAAACTACAATGAGCAGTTCTTC. The J gene is TRBJ2-1, the V gene TRBV7-9; D not certain. CDR1 and CDR2 from the germline V gene are SEHNR and FQNEAQ (reference sequence). The CDR3 length is 15 residues. The V gene lost 0 bases and the J gene lost 3 bases, with 9 bases spanning the gap.

The rearrangement uses TRBV19 and TRBJ2-2; TRBD1 is a possible D gene (5 bases). The germline gives CDR1 LNHDA, CDR2 SQIVND (reference sequence). The V end was cut by 1 base, the J end by 1 base, with 16 bases between. The CDR3 runs to 18 residues. In DNA form, the CDR3 reads TGTGCCAGTAGTATAGTGGGCAGGGTGGAGTGGAACACCGGGGAGCTGTTTTTT. It encodes CASSIVGRVEWNTGELFF.

In its sample, this clonotype was seen many times. The chain combines TRBV20-1 with TRBJ2-7, with D perhaps TRBD2 (5 bases). Germline loops: CDR1 DFQATT, CDR2 SNEGSKA (reference sequence). The germline V and J ends were trimmed by 5 bases and 2 bases, with 10 bases remaining between them. The CDR3 is 12 residues long. The CDR3 DNA is TGCAGTGCTGGTCGGACTGCCTACGAGCAGTACTTC. It is translated as CSAGRTAYEQYF.

This clonotype was found many times. CDR3 amino acids: CASSSHRDVDGYTF. Written as DNA, the CDR3 is TGTGCCAGCAGCTCTCATAGGGACGTTGATGGCTACACCTTC. This chain links TRBV7-9 with TRBJ1-2; weak D call: TRBD1 (5 bases). Between the trimmed V and J ends, which lost 4 bases and 6 bases, there was a span of 15 bases. CDR3 length equals 14 residues. Per germline, CDR1 SEHNR and CDR2 FQNEAQ (reference sequence). The full variable domain, in which reference TRBV7-9 and TRBJ1-2 provide the parts outside the CDR3, is DTGVSQNPRHKITKRGQNVTFRCDPISEHNRLYWYRQTLGQGPEFLTYFQNEAQLEKSRLLSDRFSAERPKGSFSTLEIQRTEQGDSAMYLCASSSHRDVDGYTFGSGTRLTVV.